A selection of T cell receptor beta chains follows, all from one sample in a study of T cell repertoires in aging, cancer and after chemotherapy. Each CDR3 protein is one row after TCRdb ran MiXCR on the multiplex PCR reads. Among some 2,900 distinct CDR3 sequences listed, roughly 49% were seen once. Specimen: blood. These receptors came from a human donor with a blood cancer. CDR3s include the opening cysteine and the closing phenylalanine or tryptophan. The order of the fields is J gene, D gene, V gene, CDR3 DNA, CDR3 protein. A D gene is named only where the DNA matches it firmly.

>TRBJ1-6|.|TRBV6-6
TGTGCCAGCAGTACCCTTAATTCACCCCTCCACTTT
CASSTLNSPLHF